There are many counts of the clone carrying this T cell receptor (beta chain). TCR beta CDR3 region amplification was performed from RNA transcripts. With the HTBI primer set, the TCR CDR3 went through a first round of RT-PCR. Each CDR3 protein is one row after TCRdb ran MiXCR on the multiplex PCR reads. Altogether around 350,000 distinct CDR3 sequences are present, approximately 14% being singletons, with the ten largest covering about a quarter. Hyperthyroidism in the patients, aged 18 to 65, was newly diagnosed and under 2 months in duration. At first hyperthyroidism diagnosis, before any ophthalmopathy symptoms, the blood sample was collected. This record belongs to a study of T cells in Graves' hyperthyroidism and ophthalmopathy. Germline V gives CDR1 LGHNT, CDR2 FRNRAP. CDR3 size: 17 residues. Trimming stripped 1 base from V and 0 bases from J, with 13 bases between.

This chain connects TRBV12-5 to TRBJ2-1; D gene uncertain. The sequence derives from a woman younger than 35 with Graves' hyperthyroidism that later progressed to Graves' ophthalmopathy. The sequencing input was blood. The chain's CDR3 is CASGLAGSYSSYNEQFF. The DNA of the CDR3 is TGTGCTAGTGGTTTGGCCGGGTCATACTCCTCCTACAATGAGCAGTTCTTC.